The next 10 T cell receptor beta chains were all read from a single sample in a study of blood T cell repertoires in COVID-19. Generated by immunoSEQ multiplex PCR, the TCRdb table keeps only in-frame clones and is missing some. Here the sample spans fewer than 60,000 clones, 84% being singletons. Sequenced input: peripheral blood. These receptors came from an elderly woman with acute or convalescent COVID-19.

V and J are TRBV9 and TRBJ2-3, with 9 bases identical to TRBD2. Germline values: CDR1 SGDLS, CDR2 YYNGEE. The V segment lost 0 bases and the J segment 5 bases; nucleotides outside the gene matches: 7. The CDR3 length is 16 residues. CDR3 coding DNA: TGTGCCAGCAGCGTAGGGGGGCTAGCGGGGAGAGATACGCAGTATTTT. The encoded protein is CASSVGGLAGRDTQYF.

The chain uses TRBV11-1 and TRBJ1-2; 7 positions match TRBD1. J lost 3 bases, V lost 4 bases, and 5 bases had no gene match. Germline CDR1 is SGHAT and CDR2 is FQDESV (reference sequence). The length of the CDR3 is 14 residues. The CDR3 loop reads CASSSQTGDYGYTF. DNA of the CDR3: TGTGCCAGCAGCTCCCAAACAGGGGACTATGGCTACACCTTC.

This clone has only one observation. This rearrangement joins TRBV4-1 to TRBJ1-3; D call uncertain. V was trimmed by 1 base and J by 2 bases, leaving 6 bases between them. The germline CDR1 and CDR2 sequences are MGHRA and YSYEKL. The CDR3 length is 14 residues. CDR3 loop: CASSQGQTGNTIYF. Written as DNA, the CDR3 is TGCGCCAGCAGCCAAGGGCAGACTGGAAACACCATATATTTT.

This rearrangement joins TRBV2 to TRBJ2-7; TRBD1 matches at 10 bases. CDR1 and CDR2 (germline): SNHLY, FYNNEI. Losses at the gene ends were 7 bases for V and 6 bases for J; bases not matched to a gene: 6. The CDR3 is 13 amino acids. In nucleotides, the CDR3 is TGTGCCAGCAAAGGGACAGGGGACTTCGAGCAGTACTTC. Encoded protein: CASKGTGDFEQYF.

The V and J genes are TRBV5-5 and TRBJ2-1; 13 bases fit TRBD2. This CDR3 is built from 16 residues. V was clipped by 4 bases and J by 8 bases; unmatched bases: 9. Germline CDR1 reads SGHKS; CDR2 reads YYEKEE (reference sequence). The CDR3 region is CASSPITSGGAYEQFF. The CDR3 DNA reads TGTGCCAGCAGCCCTATTACTAGCGGGGGGGCCTATGAGCAGTTCTTC.

J is TRBJ1-2 and V is TRBV18; 11 bases match TRBD1. Per the germline V gene, CDR1 is KGHSH and CDR2 is LQKENI. This CDR3 is built from 12 residues. After removal of 3 bases from V and 11 bases from J, the junction contained 2 bases not matched to a gene. The CDR3 DNA is TGTGCCAGCTCACCGGACAGGGGGCTGTACACCTTC. This gives the protein CASSPDRGLYTF. The whole variable domain, filled in from reference TRBV18 and TRBJ1-2, reads NAGVMQNPRHLVRRRGQEARLRCSPMKGHSHVYWYRQLPEEGLKFMVYLQKENIIDESGMPKERFSAEFPKEGPSILRIQQVVRGDSAAYFCASSPDRGLYTFGSGTRLTVV.

The chain carries TRBV3-1 (or the pseudogene TRBV3-2) and TRBJ1-2; D perhaps matches TRBD1 (6 bases). CDR1 LGHDT and CDR2 YNNKEL come from the germline V gene (reference sequence). V lost 8 bases to trimming and J lost 5 bases, with 15 bases between them. This CDR3 comprises 13 residues. In DNA form, the CDR3 reads TGTGCCAGCGCGGCAGGGGACCGGTATGGCTACACCTTC. Amino acid sequence: CASAAGDRYGYTF.

J is TRBJ1-2 and V is TRBV12-3 or TRBV12-4; the D gene is possibly TRBD1 (6 bases). Trimming took 6 bases from V and 7 from J, leaving 15 bases between them. CDR3 length equals 13 residues. The CDR3 coding sequence is TGTGCCAGCAGCCCCGCAGGGGCGGGTGGCTACACCTTC. This codes for CASSPAGAGGYTF.

The rearrangement uses TRBV12-3 or TRBV12-4 and TRBJ1-2, with D uncertain. This CDR3 is 13 amino acids long. V lost 3 bases and J 4 bases, leaving 9 bases between the germline ends. The CDR3 DNA follows: TGTGCCAGCAGTTTGGTTCACAGCTATGGCTACACCTTC. It specifies CASSLVHSYGYTF.

The V and J genes are TRBV11-2 and TRBJ1-5; maybe TRBD1 (6 bases). The germline CDR1 and CDR2 sequences are SGHAT and FQNNGV. The CDR3 sequence is 13 residues long. V lost 5 bases and J 4 bases, leaving 9 bases between the germline ends. DNA for the CDR3: TGTGCCAGCAGCCAGGACAGAAATCAGCCCCAGCATTTT. Its protein product is CASSQDRNQPQHF.